These 19 T cell receptor beta chains share one sample of origin, sequenced in a study of cytomegalovirus exposure and HLA in healthy donors. Clones were read by immunoSEQ multiplex PCR, and TCRdb kept only the in-frame ones, dropping some. This table holds tens of thousands of clones, 80% to 90% found once. The sequencing input was PBMCs. Every receptor here comes from a woman younger than 45 in good health and CMV-seronegative.

The CDR3 region is CASSRIAGGPHEQYF. CDR3 in DNA: TGTGCCAGCAGCAGGATAGCGGGAGGGCCCCACGAGCAGTACTTC. The J gene is TRBJ2-7, the V gene TRBV2; 11 bases line up with TRBD2. The CDR3 length is 15 residues. Per germline, CDR1 SNHLY and CDR2 FYNNEI. V trimming: 6 bases; J trimming: 5 bases; junction bases outside the gene matches: 9.

The chain joins TRBV5-1 to TRBJ2-1; the match to TRBD1 covers 8 bases. Trimming at V came to 4 bases and at J to 5 bases, leaving 5 bases not matched to a gene. The CDR3 sequence is 14 residues long. CDR1 is SGHRS and CDR2 is YFSETQ in the germline V gene. Written as DNA, the CDR3 is TGCGCCAGCAGCGAGGGACAGGTGGACAATGAGCAGTTCTTC. This gives the protein CASSEGQVDNEQFF. Full variable domain (rest looked up from reference TRBV5-1 and TRBJ2-1): KAGVTQTPRYLIKTRGQQVTLSCSPISGHRSVSWYQQTPGQGLQFLFEYFSETQRNKGNFPGRFSGRQFSNSRSEMNVSTLELGDSALYLCASSEGQVDNEQFFGPGTRLTVL.

J is TRBJ2-2 and V is TRBV18, with 10 bases identical to TRBD2. Losses at the gene ends were 6 bases for V and 5 bases for J; bases not matched to a gene: 6. Per germline, CDR1 KGHSH and CDR2 LQKENI. This CDR3 comprises 15 residues. CDR3 amino acids: CASSLGLARTGELFF. CDR3 in DNA: TGTGCCAGCTCGCTGGGACTAGCGAGGACCGGGGAGCTGTTTTTT.

This clone has only one observation. The chain uses TRBV19 and TRBJ1-1, with D unresolved. V was cut by 9 bases and J by 7 bases, with 15 bases left in between. The length of the CDR3 is 12 residues. The germline V gene encodes CDR1 LNHDA and CDR2 SQIVND (reference sequence). As DNA, the CDR3 is TGTGCCAGCGGCACCCAGGTCAGTGAAGCTTTCTTT. This gives the protein CASGTQVSEAFF.

V and J are TRBV4-1 and TRBJ2-1; 12 bases agree with TRBD2. CDR1 is MGHRA and CDR2 is YSYEKL in the germline V gene. V lost 0 bases and J lost 6; bases outside the gene matches: 0. This CDR3 spans 15 amino acids. The CDR3 region is CASSQEGLAGNEQFF. The CDR3, as DNA: TGCGCCAGCAGCCAAGAGGGACTAGCGGGCAATGAGCAGTTCTTC.

The chain links TRBV9 to TRBJ2-7; D not certain. Germline V lookup: CDR1 SGDLS, CDR2 YYNGEE. The CDR3 loop spans 12 amino acids. The germline V and J ends were trimmed by 7 bases and 3 bases, with 11 bases remaining between them. The CDR3 loop reads CASVNEHYEQYF. DNA for the CDR3: TGTGCCAGCGTAAACGAACACTACGAGCAGTACTTC.

The chain links TRBV5-1 to TRBJ2-3; 9 bases fit TRBD2. Trimming removed 1 base from V and 2 bases from J; junction bases left unmatched: 5. CDR3 length equals 16 residues. In germline, CDR1 is SGHRS, CDR2 YFSETQ. CDR3 in amino acids: CASSLSLAGLTDTQYF. As DNA, the CDR3 is TGCGCCAGCAGCTTGTCCCTAGCGGGACTCACAGATACGCAGTATTTT.

V and J are TRBV15 and TRBJ1-1; TRBD1 is a possible D gene (5 bases). Deletions cut 1 base from V and 10 bases from J, with 19 bases between. Germline CDR1 is LNHNV and CDR2 is YYDKDF (reference sequence). The CDR3 has 15 amino acids. This CDR3 reads CATSRVDSGPMAAFF. The CDR3 DNA sequence: TGTGCCACCAGCAGAGTCGACAGTGGGCCCATGGCAGCTTTCTTT. Supplemented by reference TRBV15 and TRBJ1-1, the full variable domain reads DAMVIQNPRYQVTQFGKPVTLSCSQTLNHNVMYWYQQKSSQAPKLLFHYYDKDFNNEADTPDNFQSRRPNTSFCFLDIRSPGLGDTAMYLCATSRVDSGPMAAFFGQGTRLTVV.

The CDR3 DNA reads as TGTGCCAGCAGCTCTTCTATCGGGATGCGGGAAAAACTGTTTTTT. It yields the protein CASSSSIGMREKLFF. The chain is built from TRBV7-6 and TRBJ1-4; D not resolved. The CDR3 is made up of 15 amino acids. The germline gives CDR1 SGHVS, CDR2 FNYEAQ. The V and J ends lost 4 bases and 8 bases respectively, with 17 bases between them.

The chain is built from TRBV28 and TRBJ2-1; D call uncertain. Germline CDR1 and CDR2: MDHEN and SYDVKM. V dropped 6 bases and J dropped 7 bases, with 13 bases sitting between them. This CDR3 has 13 residues. The CDR3 sequence is CASSQSFLNEQFF. The CDR3 DNA is TGTGCCAGCAGCCAGTCGTTCCTGAATGAGCAGTTCTTC.

Only a few counts were recorded for this clone. This sequence joins TRBV6-1 and TRBJ2-5; 9 bases fit TRBD1. From germline, CDR1 is MNHNS and CDR2 SASEGT. The CDR3 is 16 residues long. V was pared by 0 bases and J by 2 bases, with 4 bases of the junction left unmatched. The CDR3 loop reads CASSEASGTGQETQYF. CDR3 sequence (DNA): TGTGCCAGCAGTGAAGCGTCGGGGACAGGGCAAGAGACCCAGTACTTC.

This chain joins TRBV28 and TRBJ1-1, with 7 nucleotides matching TRBD1. There are 18 residues in the CDR3. Germline V gives CDR1 MDHEN, CDR2 SYDVKM. Trimming removed 2 bases from V and 0 bases from J; junction bases left unmatched: 12. The DNA of the CDR3 is TGTGCCAGCAGTTTACCAGACAGGGTTTGGGTCATGAACACTGAAGCTTTCTTT. It is translated as CASSLPDRVWVMNTEAFF.

The gene calls are TRBV7-8 and TRBJ2-5, with a tentative D call TRBD1 (5 bases). The V gene lost 3 bases and the J gene lost 5 bases, with 13 bases spanning the gap. The germline V gene encodes CDR1 SGHVS and CDR2 FQNEAQ. The CDR3 extends over 14 amino acids. This CDR3 reads CASSFRRQGETQYF. The CDR3 bases are TGTGCCAGCAGCTTTCGACGGCAGGGTGAGACCCAGTACTTC.

V and J are TRBV18 and TRBJ2-7; 9 bases line up with TRBD2. The length of the CDR3 is 16 residues. The V gene's germline CDR1 is KGHSH and CDR2 LQKENI. The trim removed 5 bases at V and 2 bases at J, leaving 10 bases unmatched. The CDR3 is CASSTATSGGAYEQYF. The CDR3 coding sequence is TGTGCCAGCTCAACTGCGACTAGCGGTGGCGCCTACGAGCAGTACTTC. The whole variable domain, remainder taken from reference TRBV18 and TRBJ2-7, is NAGVMQNPRHLVRRRGQEARLRCSPMKGHSHVYWYRQLPEEGLKFMVYLQKENIIDESGMPKERFSAEFPKEGPSILRIQQVVRGDSAAYFCASSTATSGGAYEQYFGPGTRLTVT.

The CDR3 protein is CASELSTYEQYF. The CDR3 DNA sequence: TGTGCCAGCGAGCTATCAACCTACGAGCAGTACTTC. V usage is TRBV2 and J usage is TRBJ2-7, with no clear D. Germline CDR1 and CDR2: SNHLY and FYNNEI. Trimming cost V 8 bases and J 2 bases, with 10 bases left between them. This CDR3 has 12 residues.

The chain links TRBV2 to TRBJ2-1; TRBD2 agrees at 9 bases. This CDR3 is built from 15 residues. Germline CDR1 reads SNHLY; CDR2 reads FYNNEI. V lost 1 base to trimming and J lost 8 bases; unmatched junction nucleotides: 6. The CDR3 DNA reads TGTGCCAGCAGTGAAGGCAGGACTAGCGACGATGAGCAGTTCTTC. It encodes CASSEGRTSDDEQFF.

The rearrangement joins TRBV11-3 to TRBJ2-7, with TRBD2 as a possible D gene (6 bases). This CDR3 contains 13 residues. The ends were cut back, 5 bases at V and 4 bases at J, with 12 bases in the middle. Germline lookup yields CDR1 SGHNT and CDR2 YENEEA. CDR3 loop: CASSPGGEYEQYF. CDR3 bases: TGTGCCAGCAGCCCCGGGGGAGAATACGAGCAGTACTTC.

The chain employs TRBV18 and TRBJ2-2; perhaps TRBD2 as D (5 bases). CDR1 and CDR2 from the germline V gene are KGHSH and LQKENI. The CDR3 is 15 residues long. The V end lost 4 bases, the J end lost 0 bases, and 9 bases lay between the germline ends. CDR3: CASSQEESNTGELFF. Written as DNA, the CDR3 is TGTGCCAGCTCACAGGAGGAATCGAACACCGGGGAGCTGTTTTTT.

This clone was counted only a few times. The junction and the germline gene differ at one end; a read error may be behind it. V and J are TRBV7-8 and TRBJ2-7; D ambiguous. The germline V gene has CDR1 SGHVS and CDR2 FQNEAQ. CDR3 length: 12 amino acids. In DNA, the CDR3 is TGTGCCAGCAGCTTAGTTGGCCAGGTCCCGCACTTC. This gives the protein CASSLVGQVPHF.